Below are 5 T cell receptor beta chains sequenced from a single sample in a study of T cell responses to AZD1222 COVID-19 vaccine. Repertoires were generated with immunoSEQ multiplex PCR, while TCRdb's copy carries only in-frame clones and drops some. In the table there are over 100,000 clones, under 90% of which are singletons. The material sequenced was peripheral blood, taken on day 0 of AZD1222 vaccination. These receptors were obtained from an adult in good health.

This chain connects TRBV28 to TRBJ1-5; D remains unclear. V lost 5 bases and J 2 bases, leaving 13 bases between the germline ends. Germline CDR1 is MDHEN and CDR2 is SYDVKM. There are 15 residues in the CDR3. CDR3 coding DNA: TGTGCCAGCAGTCTCGACACCCGAGGCAATCAGCCCCAGCATTTT. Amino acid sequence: CASSLDTRGNQPQHF. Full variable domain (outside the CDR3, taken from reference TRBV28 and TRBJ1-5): DVKVTQSSRYLVKRTGEKVFLECVQDMDHENMFWYRQDPGLGLRLIYFSYDVKMKEKGDIPEGYSVSREKKERFSLILESASTNQTSMYLCASSLDTRGNQPQHFGDGTRLSIL.

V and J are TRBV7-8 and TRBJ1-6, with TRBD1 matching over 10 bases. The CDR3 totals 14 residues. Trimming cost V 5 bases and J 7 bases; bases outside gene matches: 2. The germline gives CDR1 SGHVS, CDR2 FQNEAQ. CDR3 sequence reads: CASSRGQGNSPLHF. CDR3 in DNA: TGTGCCAGCAGCCGGGGACAGGGGAATTCACCCCTCCACTTT.

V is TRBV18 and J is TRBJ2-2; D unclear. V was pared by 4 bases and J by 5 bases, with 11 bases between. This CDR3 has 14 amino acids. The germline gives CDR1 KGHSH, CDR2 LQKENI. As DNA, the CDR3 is TGTGCCAGCTCACTTGATCGCGGAACCGGGGAGCTGTTTTTT. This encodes CASSLDRGTGELFF.

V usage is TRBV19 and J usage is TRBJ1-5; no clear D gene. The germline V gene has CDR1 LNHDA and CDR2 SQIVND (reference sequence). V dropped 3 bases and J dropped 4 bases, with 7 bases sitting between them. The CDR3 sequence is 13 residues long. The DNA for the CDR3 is TGTGCCAGTAGTATTGGGAGGAATCAGCCCCAGCATTTT. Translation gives CASSIGRNQPQHF.

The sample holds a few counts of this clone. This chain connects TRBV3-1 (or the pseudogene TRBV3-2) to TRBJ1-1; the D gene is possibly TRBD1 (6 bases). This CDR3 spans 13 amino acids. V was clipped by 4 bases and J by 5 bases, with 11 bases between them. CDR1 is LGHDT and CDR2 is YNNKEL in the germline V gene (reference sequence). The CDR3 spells CASSPVGGTEAFF. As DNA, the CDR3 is TGTGCCAGCAGCCCAGTAGGGGGGACTGAAGCTTTCTTT.